This TCR beta chain was profiled in a study of T cell responses to AZD1222 COVID-19 vaccine. Comment on this clone: Its specificity is unknown.

CDR3 size: 16 residues. Germline V gives CDR1 SGHNT, CDR2 YENEEA. Trimming at V came to 0 bases and at J to 4 bases, leaving 8 bases not matched to a gene. Libraries were prepared by immunoSEQ multiplex PCR; TCRdb keeps only in-frame clonotypes and omits some of them. The repertoire consists of 130,000 or so clones, with around 86% occurring once and the leading ten covering about 3%. Whole-study findings and limits: Spike as a whole was targeted by vaccine-associated CD4 TCRs, dominant at 160-218 and 743-854.

The sequencing here drew on peripheral blood, taken 28 days after the second AZD1222 dose. The genes are TRBV11-3 and TRBJ1-2; the match to TRBD1 covers 7 bases. This TCR was sampled from an adult who received the AZD1222 COVID-19 vaccine. CDR3 DNA: TGTGCCAGCAGCTTAGATTCCGGGACAGCCCCCTATGGCTACACCTTC. Its protein product is CASSLDSGTAPYGYTF.